This is a list of T cell receptor beta chains from one sample in a study of PD-1 blockade in classical Hodgkin lymphoma. TCRdb keeps only in-frame clones here, not all; method: immunoSEQ multiplex PCR. The table includes around 21,000 clones, about nine tenths detected once. Sequencing was performed on CD8+ T cells from blood, taken before the fourth cycle of nivolumab. The source is a human donor with classical Hodgkin lymphoma. The CDR3 runs from the conserved cysteine through the conserved F or W. A D gene is named only where the DNA matches it firmly. Clone size is stated in some rows and not others, as once, few, many or a class when expanded.

NA TRBJ1-3 NA TRBV9 TGTGCCAGCAGCCCCCAAGGGGGGGACTCTGGAAACACCATATATTTT CASSPQGGDSGNTIYF
NA TRBJ2-3 NA TRBV7-3 TGTGCCAGCAGCCCTAAGGGTAGGGGCACAGATACGCAGTATTTT CASSPKGRGTDTQYF
TRBD1 TRBJ1-5 NA TRBV5-4 TGTGCCAGCAGCCCGAGGGACAGGGGCTACAATCAGCCCCAGCATTTT CASSPRDRGYNQPQHF
NA TRBJ1-4 NA TRBV4-1 TGCGCCAGCAGCGAAGAGGGTGGGTCTAATGAAAAACTGTTTTTT CASSEEGGSNEKLFF
NA TRBJ2-3 NA TRBV2 TGTGCCAGCAGCAAAACGTACAGCACAGATACGCAGTATTTT CASSKTYSTDTQYF
TRBD1 TRBJ1-5 NA TRBV19 TGTGCCAGTAGCGACGACAGGGTAATCAATCAGCCCCAGCATTTT CASSDDRVINQPQHF
NA TRBJ2-7 NA TRBV6-5 TGTGCCAGCAGTTACTCGGCATACTACGAGCAGTACTTC CASSYSAYYEQYF
NA TRBJ1-2 NA TRBV11-2 TGTGCCAGCAGCTTTTCGGGGGCGCGGGGCTACACCTTC CASSFSGARGYTF
NA TRBJ1-1 NA TRBV4-1 TGCGCCAGCAGCCAACGGGATGAGGGAGCGGCTTTCTTT CASSQRDEGAAFF
TRBD1 TRBJ2-7 NA TRBV29-1 TGCAGCGTTGTCCGGTACAGGGGAAACCCCTACGAGCAGTACTTC CSVVRYRGNPYEQYF
NA TRBJ2-5 NA TRBV2 TGTGCGCTAGGGGAGCAAGAGACCCAGTACTTC CALGEQETQYF
NA TRBJ2-7 NA TRBV7-9 TGTGCCAGCAGCGCGAGGACGGCTATACCTTCCTACGAGCAGTACTTC CASSARTAIPSYEQYF
NA TRBJ2-1 NA TRBV9 TGTGCCAGCAGCGTATCGGGACTGGACTTCAATGAGCAGTTCTTC CASSVSGLDFNEQFF
TRBD2 TRBJ2-3 NA TRBV4-1 TGCGCCAGCAGCCAAGAAGGACTAGCGCACTATTTT CASSQEGLAHYF
NA TRBJ1-1 few TRBV7-9 TGTGCCAGCAGCTATGAGCCCGAAGCTTTCTTT CASSYEPEAFF
TRBD2 TRBJ2-2 NA TRBV7-7 TGTGCTAGCAGCTTAGGCCACCTAAGCGGGAGGGCCGACACCGGGGAGCTGTTTTTT CASSLGHLSGRADTGELFF
NA TRBJ2-7 NA TRBV7-9 TGTGCCAGCAGCCATTGGGCAGACCAATACGAGCAGTACTTC CASSHWADQYEQYF
TRBD1 TRBJ2-7 once TRBV6-5 TGTGCCAGCAGTCTCGACAGGGGAGGTTACGAGCAGTACTTC CASSLDRGGYEQYF
TRBD2 TRBJ2-5 NA TRBV7-9 TGTGCCAGCAGCCCCCGGCCCCCCCCGGGAGGCCAAGAGACCCAGTACTTC CASSPRPPPGGQETQYF
NA TRBJ2-7 NA TRBV9 TGTGCCAGCAGCCCACGACTGTTAGACGAGCAGTACTTC CASSPRLLDEQYF
NA TRBJ2-4 NA TRBV29-1 TGCAGCGTTGTATGGAGGTCCAACGGAAACATTCAGTACTTC CSVVWRSNGNIQYF
NA TRBJ2-7 few TRBV27 TGTGCCGCGGGGATTGGCTCCTACGAGCAGTACTTC CAAGIGSYEQYF
NA TRBJ1-2 NA TRBV7-9 TGTGCCAGCAGCTTACCGGGACCACGGAAAGGCTACACCTTC CASSLPGPRKGYTF
NA TRBJ2-7 NA TRBV27 TGTGCCAGCAGTTTCAATGGCGAAGCCTACGAGCAGTACTTC CASSFNGEAYEQYF
NA TRBJ2-3 NA TRBV28 TGTGCCAGCAGTTTAAGCGGAAGCACAGATACGCAGTATTTT CASSLSGSTDTQYF
TRBD2 TRBJ2-1 NA TRBV14 TGTGCCAGCAGCCAAGTCCCCCCCGGCGGGAGATACAATGAGCAGTTCTTC CASSQVPPGGRYNEQFF
TRBD1 TRBJ2-2 NA TRBV7-9 TGTGCCAGCAGCTTATCTAGGGACAGGGGTACCGGGGAGCTGTTTTTT CASSLSRDRGTGELFF
NA TRBJ2-7 NA TRBV7-9 TGTGCCAGCAGCCCCGGACTACCCTACGAGCAGTACTTC CASSPGLPYEQYF
NA TRBJ2-2 NA TRBV27 TGTGCCAGCAAGAAGACAATAGACGGAGGGGAAGTCGGGGAGCTGTTTTTT CASKKTIDGGEVGELFF
NA TRBJ2-1 once TRBV25-1 TGTGCCAGCAGTGAATCCACGCGCGGGACCGACGTCCTGGATGAGCAGTTCTTC CASSESTRGTDVLDEQFF